The next 2 T cell receptor beta chains were all read from a single sample in a study of T cell repertoires in cytomegalovirus infection. TCRdb passed the reads through MiXCR, listing each CDR3 protein once. In the table there are around 74,000 distinct CDR3 sequences, roughly 3.7% of which are singletons. Sequencing was performed on PBMCs. These receptors all come from a human donor in good health (CMV status not recorded). Some clones in this sample may be carry-over from other donors' samples.

As concerns this clonotype: A much more abundant neighbour one base away suggests this may be a read error. V usage is TRBV5-4 and J usage is TRBJ1-1; perhaps TRBD1 as D (6 bases). The V gene's germline CDR1 is SGHNT and CDR2 YYREEE (reference sequence). Trimming removed 0 bases from V and 3 bases from J, with 12 bases in between. The CDR3 has 15 residues. The DNA of the CDR3 is TGTGCCAGCAGCTTGGGGGGGCCGAGGGACACTGAAGCTTTCTTT. Its protein is CASSLGGPRDTEAFF.

This clonotype came up many times. The DNA of the CDR3 is TGTGCCAGCAGTTTAGGGGCTGGCTACACCTTC. Translation gives CASSLGAGYTF. This chain links TRBV12-3 or TRBV12-4 with TRBJ1-2; D gene ambiguous. CDR3 length: 11 residues. The germline V and J ends were trimmed by 1 base and 7 bases, with 4 bases remaining between them.